The 30 T cell receptor beta chains given below trace back to one sample, sequenced in a study of blood T cell repertoires in COVID-19. This table comes from immunoSEQ multiplex PCR, and its TCRdb copy is limited to in-frame clones, with some not included. This repertoire shows about 320,000 clones, 87% found once; its top ten account for approximately 5.3%. The source material was PBMCs or T cells enriched from blood (not recorded which). The receptors originated from a woman between 25 and 40 years old who had recovered from COVID-19.

The gene calls are TRBV5-5 and TRBJ1-3, with TRBD1 as a possible D gene (6 bases). The V gene lost 7 bases and the J gene lost 0 bases, with 11 bases spanning the gap. This CDR3 is built from 14 residues. Germline V gene sequence: CDR1 SGHKS, CDR2 YYEKEE (reference sequence). In DNA form, the CDR3 reads TGTGCCAGCGGCGGACAGATCTCTGGAAACACCATATATTTT. It encodes CASGGQISGNTIYF.

J is TRBJ1-5 and V is TRBV5-4; 7 positions match TRBD1. With V trimmed by 3 bases and J by 5 bases, 8 bases remained unmatched. The CDR3 runs 15 residues. CDR1 is SGHNT, CDR2 YYREEE, per germline (reference sequence). In nucleotides, the CDR3 is TGTGCCAGCAGCTCCGGACAGGAACCCCATCAGCCCCAGCATTTT. It specifies CASSSGQEPHQPQHF.

The chain joins TRBV25-1 to TRBJ1-1; TRBD1 agrees at 10 bases. V lost 0 bases, J lost 4 bases, and 5 bases stayed unmatched. CDR1 and CDR2 (germline): MGHDK, SYGVNS. The CDR3 runs to 16 residues. The CDR3 region is CASSEYSGTGATEAFF. CDR3 nucleotide sequence: TGTGCCAGCAGTGAATATTCAGGGACAGGGGCCACTGAAGCTTTCTTT.

This chain connects TRBV12-3 or TRBV12-4 to TRBJ1-2, with 7 nucleotides matching TRBD1. CDR3 length: 12 amino acids. After removal of 8 bases from V and 2 bases from J, the junction contained 2 bases not matched to a gene. This CDR3 reads CASWDSNYGYTF. Here the CDR3 DNA reads TGTGCCAGCTGGGACAGCAACTATGGCTACACCTTC.

CDR3 bases: TGTGCCTGGAGAGGAATGGGGACAGGCGATAATTCACCCCTCCACTTT. It specifies CAWRGMGTGDNSPLHF. The chain links TRBV30 to TRBJ1-6; 8 nucleotides line up with TRBD1. The V and J ends lost 3 bases and 5 bases, in that order; junction bases with no gene match: 9. The CDR3 runs 16 residues. Germline CDR1 GTSNPN, CDR2 SVGIG (reference sequence).

The gene calls are TRBV27 and TRBJ2-6, with D unresolved. Trimming left V 2 bases short and J 3 bases short, with 2 bases between. Germline CDR1 reads MNHEY; CDR2 reads SMNVEV (reference sequence). The length of the CDR3 is 13 residues. The CDR3 DNA reads as TGTGCCAGCAGTTTACGTGGGGCCAACGTCCTGACTTTC. It specifies CASSLRGANVLTF.

This clone was observed a single time. The V call is TRBV12-3 or TRBV12-4, the J call TRBJ1-5; D is possibly TRBD1 (5 bases). The CDR3 is 13 residues long. V lost 7 bases and J 7 bases, leaving 14 bases between the germline ends. The CDR3 DNA sequence: TGTGCCAGCACCCTGCAGGGAGGGCAGCCCCAGCATTTT. Translating gives CASTLQGGQPQHF.

The chain employs TRBV4-1 and TRBJ1-1; D not certain. CDR1 and CDR2 from the germline V gene are MGHRA and YSYEKL. V lost 3 bases to trimming and J lost 8 bases, with 16 bases between them. CDR3 size: 14 residues. CDR3 in DNA: TGCGCCAGCAGCCAGCCTACTCAACGACAAGAAGCTTTCTTT. Protein sequence: CASSQPTQRQEAFF.

This chain links TRBV10-3 with TRBJ1-2, with TRBD1 as a possible D gene (5 bases). The germline gives CDR1 ENHRY, CDR2 SYGVKD. CDR3 size: 11 residues. Between the trimmed V and J ends, which lost 4 bases and 6 bases, there was a span of 6 bases. This chain's CDR3 is CAISVGDGYTF. The CDR3 DNA reads TGTGCCATCAGTGTAGGGGATGGCTACACCTTC.

This sequence joins TRBV18 and TRBJ2-1; D possibly corresponds to TRBD2 (6 bases). The V gene's germline CDR1 is KGHSH and CDR2 LQKENI. The CDR3 runs 15 residues. V was trimmed by 6 bases and J by 4 bases, leaving 16 bases between them. CDR3 sequence (DNA): TGTGCCAGCTCCCCTGAGCGGGCCTTTTACAATGAGCAGTTCTTC. Encoded protein: CASSPERAFYNEQFF.

This chain joins TRBV5-6 and TRBJ2-3; 8 positions match TRBD2. Germline V gives CDR1 SGHDT, CDR2 YYEEEE. V was pared by 4 bases and J by 4 bases, with 2 bases of the junction left unmatched. The CDR3 runs 13 residues. In DNA form, the CDR3 reads TGTGCCAGCAGCCCGGGGGGGTCAGATACGCAGTATTTT. It encodes CASSPGGSDTQYF.

The chain uses TRBV6-5 and TRBJ2-2; 10 nucleotides align to TRBD2. Germline lookup yields CDR1 MNHEY and CDR2 SVGAGI. The V segment lost 7 bases and the J segment 5 bases; nucleotides outside the gene matches: 4. This CDR3 has 14 residues. This CDR3 is CASKAGGPTGELFF. The DNA for the CDR3 is TGTGCCAGCAAAGCGGGGGGGCCGACCGGGGAGCTGTTTTTT.

This chain connects TRBV12-3 or TRBV12-4 to TRBJ2-7; D possibly corresponds to TRBD1 (6 bases). The CDR3 loop spans 12 amino acids. V gave up 4 bases and J gave up 7 bases, with 11 bases separating them. The chain's CDR3 is CASSYRDGEQYF. CDR3 bases: TGTGCCAGCAGTTACAGGGATGGGGAGCAGTACTTC.

The rearrangement uses TRBV6-2 or TRBV6-3 and TRBJ1-1, with D unresolved. Germline lookup yields CDR1 MNHEY and CDR2 SVGEGT. V lost 2 bases and J 2 bases, leaving 15 bases between the germline ends. The CDR3 has 16 residues. This chain's CDR3 is CASSYLHGVLNTEAFF. The CDR3 DNA sequence: TGTGCCAGCAGTTACCTTCACGGGGTATTAAACACTGAAGCTTTCTTT.

The chain combines TRBV19 with TRBJ2-1, with TRBD2 matching 12 bases. The V segment lost 10 bases and the J segment 10 bases; nucleotides outside the gene matches: 14. CDR3 length: 15 residues. Germline V lookup: CDR1 LNHDA, CDR2 SQIVND (reference sequence). The CDR3 region has the DNA TGTGCCACCTCCCCGCTAGCGGGGGGGCCATCCGAGCAGTTCTTC. Translating gives CATSPLAGGPSEQFF.

This chain joins TRBV14 and TRBJ1-2, with D possibly matching TRBD1 (6 bases). Per the germline V gene, CDR1 is SGHDN and CDR2 is FVKESK. With 4 bases removed from V and 2 bases from J, the gap between germline ends came to 14 bases. CDR3 length: 15 residues. As DNA, the CDR3 is TGTGCCAGCAGCCTACAGGGAGGGGGGAACTATGGCTACACCTTC. It encodes CASSLQGGGNYGYTF.

The genes are TRBV7-2 and TRBJ1-1, with TRBD1 matching over 9 bases. The germline CDR1 and CDR2 sequences are SGHTA and FQGNSA. The CDR3 has 15 amino acids. J lost 1 base, V lost 6 bases, and 6 bases had no gene match. CDR3 sequence: CASRIRTGANTEAFF. Written as DNA, the CDR3 is TGTGCCAGCAGAATAAGGACAGGGGCGAACACTGAAGCTTTCTTT. Together with reference TRBV7-2 and TRBJ1-1, the CDR3 gives the full variable domain: GAGVSQSPSNKVTEKGKDVELRCDPISGHTALYWYRQSLGQGLEFLIYFQGNSAPDKSGLPSDRFSAERTGGSVSTLTIQRTQQEDSAVYLCASRIRTGANTEAFFGQGTRLTVV.

The chain links TRBV5-1 to TRBJ2-5; 9 nucleotides line up with TRBD2. This CDR3 is built from 17 residues. J lost 0 bases, V lost 0 bases, and 6 bases had no gene match. From germline, CDR1 is SGHRS and CDR2 YFSETQ. CDR3 DNA: TGCGCCAGCAGCTTGGTTTCCCTAGCGGGGTACCAAGAGACCCAGTACTTC. It encodes CASSLVSLAGYQETQYF.

The CDR3 loop is CASSMVRQGGYGYTF. The CDR3 coding sequence is TGTGCCAGTAGTATGGTGCGACAGGGCGGCTATGGCTACACCTTC. The chain recombines TRBV19 with TRBJ1-2; 7 positions agree with TRBD1. The CDR3 runs to 15 residues. Germline CDR1 is LNHDA and CDR2 is SQIVND (reference sequence). The ends lost 3 bases at V and 4 bases at J; junction bases unmatched: 8.

This clone has more than one count but fewer than ten. This rearrangement joins TRBV7-9 to TRBJ2-1, with TRBD2 matching 9 bases. V dropped 3 bases and J dropped 4; count of bases not matched to a gene: 4. This CDR3 is built from 15 residues. Germline V CDR1 and CDR2: SEHNR, FQNEAQ (reference sequence). The CDR3 loop is CASSFSGGRYNEQFF. The CDR3, as DNA: TGTGCCAGCAGCTTTAGCGGGGGCCGTTACAATGAGCAGTTCTTC.

A single count supports this clone. The V and J genes are TRBV30 and TRBJ1-2; weak D call: TRBD1 (6 bases). Trimming removed 0 bases at V and 7 bases at J, with 12 bases between. The CDR3 spans 13 residues. Per germline, CDR1 GTSNPN and CDR2 SVGIG (reference sequence). CDR3 region: CAWSVLGGAGYTF. CDR3 in DNA: TGTGCCTGGAGTGTGTTAGGGGGAGCTGGCTACACCTTC.

The chain recombines TRBV11-1 with TRBJ1-2; no clear D gene. Germline lookup yields CDR1 SGHAT and CDR2 FQDESV (reference sequence). This CDR3 has 13 amino acids. V lost 5 bases to trimming and J lost 4 bases, with 11 bases between them. CDR3 DNA: TGTGCCAGCAGCGCCCAGGCGATCTATGGCTACACCTTC. Amino acid sequence: CASSAQAIYGYTF.

This chain uses TRBV19 with TRBJ1-2; TRBD1 matches at 7 bases. Germline trimming cut 5 bases from V and 6 bases from J; bases unmatched to any gene: 9. Per the germline V gene, CDR1 is LNHDA and CDR2 is SQIVND (reference sequence). This CDR3 spans 14 amino acids. As DNA, the CDR3 is TGTGCCAGTAGTCTGGCAGGGGGACTTGATGGCTACACCTTC. Residues: CASSLAGGLDGYTF.

The rearrangement joins TRBV3-1 (or the pseudogene TRBV3-2) to TRBJ1-4; D remains unclear. This CDR3 is built from 13 residues. Trimming pared 4 bases from V and 4 bases from J, leaving 7 bases between. The germline gives CDR1 LGHDT, CDR2 YNNKEL (reference sequence). The CDR3 sequence is CASSRGSNEKLFF. CDR3 nucleotides: TGTGCCAGCAGCCGTGGCAGTAATGAAAAACTGTTTTTT.

In regard to this clone: The sample holds other DNA sequences that translate to the same CDR3. The V and J genes are TRBV7-2 and TRBJ1-5; 9 bases line up with TRBD1. This CDR3 spans 14 amino acids. V lost 6 bases, J lost 4 bases, and 4 bases stayed unmatched. The germline CDR1 and CDR2 sequences are SGHTA and FQGNSA. CDR3 amino acids: CASSPTGGNQPQHF. In DNA form, the CDR3 reads TGTGCCAGCAGTCCGACAGGGGGAAATCAGCCCCAGCATTTT.

The V call is TRBV18, the J call TRBJ1-1, with a possible D match to TRBD1 (6 bases). The CDR3 length is 14 residues. Germline assignment: CDR1 KGHSH and CDR2 LQKENI. The ends were cut back, 4 bases at V and 2 bases at J, with 11 bases in the middle. CDR3 nucleotide sequence: TGTGCCAGCTCACTATACAGGGAAAACACTGAAGCTTTCTTT. It yields the protein CASSLYRENTEAFF.

The sample holds one count of this clone. V usage is TRBV9 and J usage is TRBJ1-1, with a tentative D call TRBD1 (5 bases). Germline CDR1 is SGDLS and CDR2 is YYNGEE. This CDR3 has 15 amino acids. Between the trimmed V and J ends, which lost 0 bases and 4 bases, there was a span of 13 bases. CDR3 amino acids: CASSVGGRGGTEAFF. DNA of the CDR3: TGTGCCAGCAGCGTAGGAGGTCGGGGGGGCACTGAAGCTTTCTTT. The full variable domain, completed using reference TRBV9 and TRBJ1-1, is DSGVTQTPKHLITATGQRVTLRCSPRSGDLSVYWYQQSLDQGLQFLIQYYNGEERAKGNILERFSAQQFPDLHSELNLSSLELGDSALYFCASSVGGRGGTEAFFGQGTRLTVV.

The chain carries TRBV7-2 and TRBJ1-2; tentative D call: TRBD1 (5 bases). This CDR3 spans 14 amino acids. Per the germline V gene, CDR1 is SGHTA and CDR2 is FQGNSA. Deletions cut 5 bases from V and 4 bases from J, with 14 bases between. For the CDR3, the DNA is TGTGCCAGCAGCGCCAGGGTCTCCCTCTATGGCTACACCTTC. This encodes CASSARVSLYGYTF.

This clone was seen a handful of times. This rearrangement joins TRBV5-1 to TRBJ2-7; TRBD1 matches 7 bases. The germline V gene encodes CDR1 SGHRS and CDR2 YFSETQ. The CDR3 length is 13 residues. The V gene end was trimmed by 4 bases and the J gene end by 6 bases; junction bases not matched to a gene: 7. The CDR3 here is CASSLQGSREQYF. In DNA, the CDR3 is TGCGCCAGCAGCCTACAGGGGTCCCGCGAGCAGTACTTC.

V and J are TRBV6-1 and TRBJ1-1; unclear D gene. V lost 1 base, J lost 1 base, and 13 bases lay in between. CDR1 and CDR2 (germline): MNHNS, SASEGT. The CDR3 contains 16 residues. CDR3 loop: CASSEGAQYPNTEAFF. The CDR3 DNA reads as TGTGCCAGCAGTGAAGGAGCCCAATACCCGAACACTGAAGCTTTCTTT.